This T cell receptor (beta chain) was recovered during a study of CD8 T cells in ankylosing spondylitis. Findings and caveats of the study: Significant enrichment of disease-linked clones was reported in matched ankylosing spondylitis synovial fluid.

This clonotype was counted a few times. Its antigen remains unknown. One entry per CDR3 protein results from TCRdb running MiXCR on the 5' RACE reads. The repertoire holds approximately 150,000 distinct CDR3 sequences, with 9.8% as singletons. Germline-derived CDR1 and CDR2 are SGHNT and YYREEE (reference sequence). This CDR3 has 16 residues. V gave up 0 bases and J gave up 9 bases; unmatched junction bases: 12. The receptor's source is a female donor with ankylosing spondylitis or in good health (not recorded which). The sequenced material came from blood, either unsorted or a sorted T cell fraction (not recorded which). V and J are TRBV5-4 and TRBJ2-1; TRBD1 agrees at 7 bases. The CDR3 DNA reads as TGTGCCAGCAGCTTGGGATTTCCACAGGGGAATTTTGAGCAGTTCTTC. Amino acid sequence: CASSLGFPQGNFEQFF.